One sample yielded the 31 T cell receptor beta chains listed below, sequenced in a study of human T cells and chemical hapten exposure. Separate cDNA molecules received unique molecular identifiers, which the library attached to them. MiXCR, applied by TCRdb to the reads, yields one record per CDR3 protein. The top ten clones hold around 1.4% of a sample with about 120,000 distinct CDR3 sequences, around 9% of them seen once. Unfractionated whole blood was the source of the extracted total RNA. The sequencing sample was made of whole blood. The receptors come from a human donor in good health. Some clones in this sample may be carry-over from other donors' samples.

The chain carries TRBV12-3 or TRBV12-4 and TRBJ2-1; no clear D. The CDR3 extends over 15 amino acids. Trimming took 7 bases from V and 0 from J, leaving 13 bases between them. The CDR3 coding sequence is TGTGCCAGCAATCCAGTCCCAAGCTCCTACAATGAGCAGTTCTTC. Translating gives CASNPVPSSYNEQFF.

This clonotype was counted at least ten times. The CDR3: CAWMLGANVLTF. In DNA, the CDR3 is TGTGCCTGGATGCTCGGGGCCAACGTCCTGACTTTC. The V call is TRBV30, the J call TRBJ2-6; D is ambiguous. Germline-derived CDR1 and CDR2 are GTSNPN and SVGIG (reference sequence). The CDR3 extends over 12 amino acids. Trimming removed 4 bases at V and 4 bases at J, with 5 bases between. The full variable domain, with the rest looked up from reference TRBV30 and TRBJ2-6, is SQTIHQWPATLVQPVGSPLSLECTVEGTSNPNLYWYRQAAGRGLQLLFYSVGIGQISSEVPQNLSASRPQDRQFILSSKKLLLSDSGFYLCAWMLGANVLTFGAGSRLTVL.

This clonotype was detected ten times or more. The chain recombines TRBV9 with TRBJ2-5; D is unresolved. The CDR3 covers 15 residues. CDR1 and CDR2 from the germline V gene are SGDLS and YYNGEE. V was cut by 0 bases and J by 1 base, with 10 bases left in between. The CDR3 sequence: CASSVELSSQETQYF. Written as DNA, the CDR3 is TGTGCCAGCAGCGTAGAGTTGTCAAGCCAAGAGACCCAGTACTTC. The entire variable domain, with the rest obtained from reference TRBV9 and TRBJ2-5, is as follows: DSGVTQTPKHLITATGQRVTLRCSPRSGDLSVYWYQQSLDQGLQFLIQYYNGEERAKGNILERFSAQQFPDLHSELNLSSLELGDSALYFCASSVELSSQETQYFGPGTRLLVL.

This clonotype was detected many times. The chain is built from TRBV10-2 and TRBJ2-1; the D is unclear. This CDR3 contains 14 residues. The germline gives CDR1 WSHSY, CDR2 SAAADI. The germline V and J ends were trimmed by 0 bases and 4 bases, with 7 bases remaining between them. In DNA form, the CDR3 reads TGCGCCAGCAGTGAGTCAAGGAGATACAATGAGCAGTTCTTC. Its translation: CASSESRRYNEQFF.

This clonotype has a handful of counts. This chain connects TRBV11-2 to TRBJ2-7; D possibly corresponds to TRBD2 (5 bases). Looked up from germline, CDR1 is SGHAT and CDR2 is FQNNGV. The CDR3 spans 16 residues. V lost 5 bases, J lost 0 bases, and 17 bases lay in between. This CDR3 is CASSPEASRSSYEQYF. Here the CDR3 DNA reads TGTGCCAGCAGCCCAGAGGCTAGCAGGAGCTCCTACGAGCAGTACTTC.

The V and J genes are TRBV2 and TRBJ2-7; 10 bases align to TRBD1. V dropped 3 bases and J dropped 9; count of bases not matched to a gene: 11. This CDR3 has 15 residues. CDR1 is SNHLY, CDR2 FYNNEI, per germline. The chain's CDR3 is CASSDLGQGISGQYF. Written as DNA, the CDR3 is TGTGCCAGCAGTGATCTGGGACAGGGGATATCCGGGCAGTACTTC.

This clonotype was counted a few times. The rearrangement uses TRBV18 and TRBJ2-5; D call uncertain. Trimming took off 0 bases at V and 3 bases at J, with 5 bases between the two ends. CDR1 is KGHSH and CDR2 is LQKENI in the germline V gene. CDR3 length: 13 residues. CDR3 nucleotide sequence: TGTGCCAGCTCACCACCCTCGGAAGAGACCCAGTACTTC. Amino acids: CASSPPSEETQYF. The variable domain in full, completed from reference TRBV18 and TRBJ2-5, reads NAGVMQNPRHLVRRRGQEARLRCSPMKGHSHVYWYRQLPEEGLKFMVYLQKENIIDESGMPKERFSAEFPKEGPSILRIQQVVRGDSAAYFCASSPPSEETQYFGPGTRLLVL.

This clonotype has ten or more counts. V gene TRBV29-1 combines with J gene TRBJ2-1, with 16 positions matching TRBD2. The CDR3 covers 15 residues. J gave up 9 bases and V 6 bases, and 8 bases lay outside the gene matches. Germline CDR1 is SQVTM and CDR2 is ANQGSEA. CDR3 region: CSVLGLAGGTGEQFF. As DNA, the CDR3 is TGCAGCGTCCTGGGACTAGCGGGGGGGACGGGTGAGCAGTTCTTC.

This clonotype was counted at least ten times. The chain uses TRBV7-6 and TRBJ2-1, with 12 nucleotides matching TRBD2. The CDR3 is made up of 16 amino acids. V lost 7 bases to trimming and J lost 8 bases; unmatched junction nucleotides: 12. CDR1 SGHVS and CDR2 FNYEAQ come from the germline V gene. The CDR3 is CASTSSPTSGSHEQFF. CDR3 DNA: TGTGCCAGCACCTCCTCCCCGACTAGCGGGAGCCATGAGCAGTTCTTC.

The chain recombines TRBV7-9 with TRBJ2-2, with a tentative D call TRBD1 (6 bases). The V end was cut by 5 bases, the J end by 3 bases, with 10 bases between. This CDR3 region has 14 residues. Germline assignment: CDR1 SEHNR and CDR2 FQNEAQ (reference sequence). The CDR3 protein is CASSPGEYTGELFF. CDR3 DNA: TGTGCCAGCAGCCCAGGGGAATACACCGGGGAGCTGTTTTTT.

This clonotype has at least ten counts. The rearrangement joins TRBV10-3 to TRBJ1-5; the match to TRBD1 covers 8 bases. The CDR3 has 15 amino acids. The V and J ends lost 5 bases and 7 bases, in that order; junction bases with no gene match: 10. Germline loops: CDR1 ENHRY, CDR2 SYGVKD. This CDR3 is CAISPDRVVGQPQHF. The CDR3 DNA is TGTGCCATCAGTCCGGACAGGGTCGTAGGACAGCCCCAGCATTTT.

The chain combines TRBV5-1 with TRBJ2-1; D not resolved. V was shortened by 0 bases and J by 6 bases, with 4 bases between the two germline ends. The CDR3 is 12 residues long. Germline-derived CDR1 and CDR2 are SGHRS and YFSETQ. CDR3 coding DNA: TGCGCCAGCAGCTTGGACAGCAATGAGCAGTTCTTC. This translates into CASSLDSNEQFF.

The chain joins TRBV19 to TRBJ2-4, with a possible D match to TRBD1 (6 bases). The CDR3 sequence is 16 residues long. The germline gives CDR1 LNHDA, CDR2 SQIVND (reference sequence). V gave up 4 bases and J gave up 3 bases, with 16 bases separating them. The CDR3 here is CASSTLRGSGKNIQYF. The DNA for the CDR3 is TGTGCCAGTAGTACCCTCAGGGGATCGGGCAAAAACATTCAGTACTTC.

This clonotype was detected many times. The chain links TRBV5-1 to TRBJ1-6; TRBD1 matches 7 bases. Germline assignment: CDR1 SGHRS and CDR2 YFSETQ. This CDR3 spans 13 amino acids. After removal of 5 bases from V and 7 bases from J, the junction contained 3 bases not matched to a gene. CDR3 region: CASRGTENSPLHF. The CDR3 DNA is TGCGCCAGCAGAGGGACAGAGAATTCACCCCTCCACTTT.

Worth noting for this clonotype: The junction departs from germline at one end; a sequencing error may be responsible. V and J are TRBV6-5 and TRBJ2-7; 9 bases fit TRBD1. The CDR3 has 14 residues. The V gene's germline CDR1 is MNHEY and CDR2 SVGAGI. CDR3 sequence reads: CASSPGQGGYEQNF. Written as DNA, the CDR3 is TGTGCCAGCAGCCCGGGACAGGGAGGGTACGAGCAGAACTTC.

This clonotype was seen a few times. The chain is built from TRBV2 and TRBJ2-5; 12 positions agree with TRBD2. Losses at the gene ends were 5 bases for V and 2 bases for J; bases not matched to a gene: 3. The CDR3 has 15 amino acids. Germline V gene data show CDR1 as SNHLY and CDR2 as FYNNEI. The CDR3 bases are TGTGCCAGCAGTCTCGGACTAGCGGGGCAAGAGACCCAGTACTTC. Its translation: CASSLGLAGQETQYF.

This chain links TRBV4-3 with TRBJ2-7, with 8 bases matching TRBD1. The junction had 2 bases not matched to a gene; V was cut back by 0 bases and J by 4 bases. Germline V lookup: CDR1 LGHNA, CDR2 YSLEER. The CDR3 is 14 amino acids. CDR3 amino acids: CASSQDDRGYEQYF. In nucleotides, the CDR3 is TGCGCCAGCAGCCAAGACGACAGGGGTTACGAGCAGTACTTC.

The rearrangement joins TRBV6-5 to TRBJ2-1, with D uncertain. The CDR3 loop spans 14 amino acids. Trimming removed 2 bases at V and 3 bases at J, with 8 bases between. The germline V gene encodes CDR1 MNHEY and CDR2 SVGAGI. For the CDR3, the DNA is TGTGCCAGCAGTTACGTACCCAACTACAATGAGCAGTTCTTC. Translation: CASSYVPNYNEQFF.

The chain has TRBV6-2 or TRBV6-3 and TRBJ2-3; 12 bases are a match to TRBD2. Per the germline V gene, CDR1 is MNHEY and CDR2 is SVGEGT. V gave up 6 bases and J gave up 0 bases; unmatched junction bases: 19. The CDR3 consists of 21 residues. The chain's CDR3 is CASRTGPGLAGNLPSTDTQYF. The CDR3 DNA reads TGTGCCAGCAGGACGGGGCCGGGACTAGCGGGCAATTTACCTAGCACAGATACGCAGTATTTT.

This chain joins TRBV7-9 and TRBJ1-1; 11 bases are shared with TRBD1. CDR3 size: 16 residues. V lost 1 base and J lost 4; bases outside the gene matches: 5. Germline-derived CDR1 and CDR2 are SEHNR and FQNEAQ (reference sequence). CDR3 loop: CASSLGTGGLGTEAFF. DNA of the CDR3: TGTGCCAGCAGCTTAGGGACAGGGGGCTTGGGCACTGAAGCTTTCTTT.

This clonotype was counted ten times or more. This chain connects TRBV4-2 to TRBJ1-1; D remains ambiguous. This CDR3 region has 14 residues. The V end was cut by 3 bases, the J end by 2 bases, with 10 bases between. Germline-derived CDR1 and CDR2 are LGHNA and YNFKEQ. The CDR3 sequence: CASSHRQFNTEAFF. In DNA, the CDR3 is TGTGCCAGCAGCCATCGACAATTCAACACTGAAGCTTTCTTT.

This clonotype has only a few counts. The V call is TRBV20-1, the J call TRBJ2-3, with TRBD1 as a possible D gene (7 bases). V lost 6 bases and J 4 bases, leaving 14 bases between the germline ends. The germline CDR1 and CDR2 sequences are DFQATT and SNEGSKA (reference sequence). This CDR3 has 13 residues. CDR3 in amino acids: CSASRGDSDTQYF. As DNA, the CDR3 is TGCAGTGCATCCAGGGGGGATTCAGATACGCAGTATTTT.

This clonotype has a count of ten or more. The genes are TRBV18 and TRBJ2-3; maybe TRBD2 (6 bases). The germline gives CDR1 KGHSH, CDR2 LQKENI. The CDR3 extends over 16 amino acids. Trimming pared 0 bases from V and 1 base from J, leaving 11 bases between. CDR3 bases: TGTGCCAGCTCACCACCGTCCGGAGGGGGCACAGATACGCAGTATTTT. Translating it yields CASSPPSGGGTDTQYF.

This clonotype was counted between two and nine times. The junction does not match germline at one end; this may be a read error. This chain links TRBV29-1 with TRBJ2-1; D is unclear. Germline V gene sequence: CDR1 SQVTM, CDR2 ANQGSEA. The CDR3 is made up of 13 amino acids. CDR3 residues: CSIEVTDYNEQFF. The CDR3 region has the DNA TGCAGCATTGAGGTCACAGACTACAATGAGCAGTTCTTC.

The J gene is TRBJ2-2, the V gene TRBV6-2 or TRBV6-3; tentatively, D is TRBD2 (5 bases). The germline V gene encodes CDR1 MNHEY and CDR2 SVGEGT. The CDR3 runs 14 residues. The germline V and J ends were trimmed by 7 bases and 6 bases, with 15 bases remaining between them. DNA for the CDR3: TGTGCCAGCAACCCCGGGGTAGCCTCCGGGGAGCTGTTTTTT. This gives the protein CASNPGVASGELFF.

This clonotype turned up a few times. The chain uses TRBV2 and TRBJ2-1, with 8 nucleotides matching TRBD2. CDR1 SNHLY and CDR2 FYNNEI come from the germline V gene. V shed 7 bases, J shed 6 bases, and the junction held 11 bases outside the gene matches. The CDR3 loop spans 15 amino acids. CDR3 sequence (DNA): TGTGCCAGCACCCTACAGGGCGGGGGGTTCAATGAGCAGTTCTTC. It yields the protein CASTLQGGGFNEQFF. Looking up the rest from reference TRBV2 and TRBJ2-1 gives the full variable domain: EPEVTQTPSHQVTQMGQEVILRCVPISNHLYFYWYRQILGQKVEFLVSFYNNEISEKSEIFDDQFSVERPDGSNFTLKIRSTKLEDSAMYFCASTLQGGGFNEQFFGPGTRLTVL.

This clonotype was seen at least ten times. The V gene is TRBV20-1, the J gene TRBJ2-3; TRBD2 aligns across 10 bases. The CDR3 loop spans 16 amino acids. Trimming took 6 bases from V and 3 from J; bases not matched to a gene: 12. Germline CDR1 is DFQATT and CDR2 is SNEGSKA (reference sequence). The CDR3 nucleotides are TGCAGTGCGCGTTTCGTGGGTAGCGGGAGGACAGATACGCAGTATTTT. Encoded protein: CSARFVGSGRTDTQYF.

The rearrangement links TRBV7-6 to TRBJ2-3, with D unresolved. The V end was cut by 1 base, the J end by 3 bases, with 11 bases between. The length of the CDR3 is 15 residues. CDR1 is SGHVS, CDR2 FNYEAQ, per germline. The chain's CDR3 is CASSLGWLITDTQYF. The CDR3 DNA sequence: TGTGCCAGCAGCTTAGGGTGGTTAATAACAGATACGCAGTATTTT.

With respect to this clonotype: One end of the junction varies from germline; a read error may be responsible. The chain couples TRBV7-8 to TRBJ1-1; D is unclear. This CDR3 region has 13 residues. Germline V gene sequence: CDR1 SGHVS, CDR2 FQNEAQ. This CDR3 reads CARSSWGNTEAFF. CDR3 nucleotide sequence: TGTGCCAGAAGCTCCTGGGGGAACACTGAAGCTTTCTTT.

This clonotype was observed a handful of times. The chain uses TRBV7-6 and TRBJ1-1; D remains unclear. Germline loops: CDR1 SGHVS, CDR2 FNYEAQ. The V and J ends lost 1 base and 7 bases respectively, with 13 bases between them. This CDR3 is built from 14 residues. CDR3 nucleotide sequence: TGTGCCAGCAGCTTAGGGCCGAGTAACCTTGAAGCTTTCTTT. This codes for CASSLGPSNLEAFF.

The chain couples TRBV5-1 to TRBJ2-7; TRBD1 agrees at 11 bases. V lost 1 base to trimming and J lost 2 bases; unmatched junction nucleotides: 5. The CDR3 extends over 16 amino acids. The V gene's germline CDR1 is SGHRS and CDR2 YFSETQ. Written as DNA, the CDR3 is TGCGCCAGCAGCTTGTACCCGGGACAGGGGGCCTACGAGCAGTACTTC. Translation: CASSLYPGQGAYEQYF.